These T cell receptor beta chains were read from a single sample in a study of T cells after yellow fever vaccination. TCRdb reprocessed the 5' RACE reads with MiXCR, giving one entry per CDR3 protein. Among approximately 610,000 distinct CDR3 sequences listed, roughly a sixth were seen once. The sequencing used PBMCs, collected more than 4 days after the first yellow fever vaccination. These receptors all come from a man aged 18 to 35 who received the YFV17D yellow fever vaccine. Both conserved end residues are part of each CDR3. The D gene is left open where the match is weak. The size of a clone is reported for some rows only, either as once, few or many, or as a class for expanded clones.

j_call d_call v_call clone_size cdr3_nt cdr3_aa
TRBJ2-1 TRBD2 TRBV7-9 once TGTGCCAGCAGCTTCGCGGGGGCCTACAATGAGCAGTTCTTC CASSFAGAYNEQFF
TRBJ2-7 TRBD1 TRBV4-1 few TGCGCCAGCCGCCGAATGAACCCCGGGACAGGGTACCACGAGCAGTACTTC CASRRMNPGTGYHEQYF
TRBJ2-3 TRBD1 TRBV20-1 NA TGCAGTGCGACTGACCGCGGGACAGGGGTTACAGATACGCAGTATTTT CSATDRGTGVTDTQYF
TRBJ2-7 TRBD2 TRBV20-1 many TGCAGTGCTAGATCGGCGGGGGGTAACTCCTACGAGCAGTACTTC CSARSAGGNSYEQYF
TRBJ2-2 NA TRBV2 NA TGTGCCAGCAGTGAAACGTCTATCCTCCGTCGGGACTCCAACACCGGGGAGCTGTTTTTT CASSETSILRRDSNTGELFF
TRBJ2-3 TRBD2 TRBV12-3/TRBV12-4 NA TGTGCCAGCCCCCCAGTGGGACTAGTGGCCGATACGCAGTATTTT CASPPVGLVADTQYF
TRBJ2-3 NA TRBV15 NA TGTGCCACCAGCCTAAACCCCCAAAACACAGATACGCAGTATTTT CATSLNPQNTDTQYF
TRBJ2-1 NA TRBV5-1 many TGTGCCAGCAGTTTAGGGAGAGATAATGAGCAGTTCTTC CASSLGRDNEQFF
TRBJ1-3 NA TRBV10-3 NA TGTGCCATCAGTGAGAGGATGCGGGGATCTGGAAACACCATATATTTT CAISERMRGSGNTIYF
TRBJ1-5 TRBD1 TRBV5-6 NA TGTGCCAGCAGCTATCGGACAGGGGGGAATCAGCCCCAGCATTTT CASSYRTGGNQPQHF
TRBJ2-3 NA TRBV9 few TGTGCCAGCAGCGTAAGGGGGGCCCCTACCGGGGATACGCAGTATTTT CASSVRGAPTGDTQYF
TRBJ2-1 NA TRBV7-8 NA TGTGCCAGCAGCGTTCCTCCCTACAATGAGCAGTTCTTC CASSVPPYNEQFF
TRBJ2-6 TRBD1 TRBV7-9 NA TGTGCCAGCAGCCCCGAGGCAGGGGGCTTTGGGGCCAACGTCCTGACTTTC CASSPEAGGFGANVLTF
TRBJ1-3 NA TRBV15 few TGTGCCACCAGCAACGGGCCGTTCGTTGGAAACACCATATATTTT CATSNGPFVGNTIYF
TRBJ2-1 NA TRBV7-9 few TGTGCCAGCAGGTCGGTGAGCTCCTACAATGAGCAGTTCTTC CASRSVSSYNEQFF